This TCR beta chain was obtained from a study of T cell responses to AZD1222 COVID-19 vaccine (dated by TCRdb to the early 2020s). Some background on the complete study: A total of 230 or so trial participants underwent TCR sequencing, of whom around 200 received two doses of AZD1222 and about 25 received two doses of the MenACWY control vaccine. Trial participants were enrolled into age subgroups of 18-55, 56-69 and 70-plus years, which contained about 160, 30 and 59 TCR-sequenced participants, respectively. Study-level results and caveats: Most participants were white British and females outnumbered males, and the authors suggested that clonal diversity may have been underestimated. Because no samples from the day 14 peak response were available, repertoires could be characterized only after the peak T cell response. In the small 56-69-year group, the increase in depth fell short of significance, most likely because of low power. Conclusions about previously exposed vaccinees are limited because only a handful of AZD1222 recipients were SARS-CoV-2 seropositive at baseline. CD4 TCRs associated with the vaccine covered the entire spike protein, and the dominant responses were in regions 160-218 and 743-854. After two AZD1222 doses, spike-specific TCR breadth and depth were significantly higher than at day 0 and than in MenACWY recipients. Reportedly, almost half of the unique spike-specific TCRs recognized epitopes lying outside the regions that are mutated in the B.1.351 and B.1.1.7 variants.

On this clone itself: Its antigen remains undetermined. No much larger clone exists at a distance of one base, and base qualities are not known.

The CDR3 regions of human TCRbeta chains were subjected to immunosequencing. On the study's bioinformatics: Repertoire TCRs were matched against a reference library of SARS-CoV-2-specific TCRs generated with the MIRA antigen-specificity platform. Breadth was defined as the fraction of unique TCRs that were SARS-CoV-2-associated. Depth was defined as the fraction of total T cells that were SARS-CoV-2-associated. Each spike-specific TCR was assigned to its reactive spike region and to a CD4 or CD8 class using the MIRA data. Log10-transformed breadth and depth values were compared by one-way ANOVA with Sidak's multiple comparisons tests. TCRdb's version of the immuneACCESS table is confined to in-frame rearrangements and falls short of the full clone set. An unresolved V gene accounts for under half of the shortfall where checked; the remainder is of unknown origin. V, J and clone size derive from that table, while D and trimming were established from the DNA sequence. The sample table holds over 150,000 clones, of which 90% to 95% were seen once. Clones ranked in the top ten supply more than 0.85% of the sample.

The label giving this sample's time point can be read as: about 28 days (+/-7) after the second vaccine dose. The sample's treatment or condition, from its label and the paper: meningococcal conjugate vaccine given as trial control. The vaccinee samples were drawn from two UK trials, COV001 and COV002, one of which was a single-blind randomized controlled phase 2/3 trial testing AZD1222 (ChAdOx1 nCoV-19) in healthy adults. For TCRbeta chain sequencing, PBMC samples were collected from trial participants at day 0 and at day 28 after the second dose. From the germline V gene (reference sequence), CDR1 is LGHDT and CDR2 is YNNKEL. The CDR3 goes from the cysteine to the phenylalanine over 15 residues. Kept here is only the CDR3 DNA, which spans 45 bases and is read in frame from base 1. Trimming removed 7 bases from V and 8 bases from J, leaving 23 bases between the germline ends.

This sequence was found in an adult who received the MenACWY meningococcal vaccine as a control. Sequences were derived from peripheral blood, sampled 28 days after the second dose of the MenACWY control vaccine. The chain is made from TRBV3-1 (or the pseudogene TRBV3-2) and TRBJ1-2; the D gene is unclear. The CDR3 protein is CASNPIHLRVGGYTF. The base sequence is TGTGCCAGCAATCCCATCCATCTGAGGGTGGGGGGCTACACCTTC.